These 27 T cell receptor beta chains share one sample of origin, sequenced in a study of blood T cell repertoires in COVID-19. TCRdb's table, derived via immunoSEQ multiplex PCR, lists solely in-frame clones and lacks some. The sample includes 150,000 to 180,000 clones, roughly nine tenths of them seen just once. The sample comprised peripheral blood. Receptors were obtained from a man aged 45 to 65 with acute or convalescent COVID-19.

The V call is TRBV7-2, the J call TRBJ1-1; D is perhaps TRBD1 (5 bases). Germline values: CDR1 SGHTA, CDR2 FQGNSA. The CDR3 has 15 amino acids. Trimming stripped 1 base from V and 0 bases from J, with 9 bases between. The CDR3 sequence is CASSLEVRVNTEAFF. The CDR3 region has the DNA TGTGCCAGCAGCTTAGAAGTCAGGGTGAACACTGAAGCTTTCTTT.

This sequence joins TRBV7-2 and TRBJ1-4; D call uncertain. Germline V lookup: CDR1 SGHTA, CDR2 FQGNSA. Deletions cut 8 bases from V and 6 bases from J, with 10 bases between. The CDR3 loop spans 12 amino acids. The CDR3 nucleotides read TGTGCCAGCGGTCACAGAGATGAAAAACTGTTTTTT. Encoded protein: CASGHRDEKLFF.

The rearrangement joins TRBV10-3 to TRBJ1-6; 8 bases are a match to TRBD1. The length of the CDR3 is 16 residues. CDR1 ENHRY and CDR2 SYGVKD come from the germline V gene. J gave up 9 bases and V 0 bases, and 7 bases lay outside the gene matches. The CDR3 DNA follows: TGTGCCATCAGTGAGTCGACGACAGGGGTTGCTTCACCCCTCCACTTT. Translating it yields CAISESTTGVASPLHF.

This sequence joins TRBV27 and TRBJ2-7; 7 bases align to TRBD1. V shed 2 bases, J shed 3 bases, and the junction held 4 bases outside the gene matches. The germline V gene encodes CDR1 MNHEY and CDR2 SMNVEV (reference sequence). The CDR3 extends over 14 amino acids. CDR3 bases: TGTGCCAGCAGTTTAAGTCAGGGGGTCTACGAGCAGTACTTC. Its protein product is CASSLSQGVYEQYF.

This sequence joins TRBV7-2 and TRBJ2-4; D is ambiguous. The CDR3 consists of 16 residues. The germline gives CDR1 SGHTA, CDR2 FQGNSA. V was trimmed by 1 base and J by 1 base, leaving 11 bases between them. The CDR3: CASSLGPETAKNIQYF. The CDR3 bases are TGTGCCAGCAGCTTAGGTCCCGAGACTGCCAAAAACATTCAGTACTTC.

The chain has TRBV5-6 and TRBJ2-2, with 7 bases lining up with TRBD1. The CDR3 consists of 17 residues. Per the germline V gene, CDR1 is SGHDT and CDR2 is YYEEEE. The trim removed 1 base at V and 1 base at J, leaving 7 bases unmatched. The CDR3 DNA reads TGTGCCAGCAGCTTGTCCCCAAGACAGGGGAACACCGGGGAGCTGTTTTTT. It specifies CASSLSPRQGNTGELFF.

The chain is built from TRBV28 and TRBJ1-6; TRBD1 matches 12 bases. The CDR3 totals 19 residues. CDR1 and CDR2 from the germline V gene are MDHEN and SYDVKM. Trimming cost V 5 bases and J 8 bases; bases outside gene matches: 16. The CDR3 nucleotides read TGTGCCAGCAGTACGCCGGGACAGGGGGCCCGGATCCCTTATTCACCCCTCCACTTT. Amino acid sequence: CASSTPGQGARIPYSPLHF.

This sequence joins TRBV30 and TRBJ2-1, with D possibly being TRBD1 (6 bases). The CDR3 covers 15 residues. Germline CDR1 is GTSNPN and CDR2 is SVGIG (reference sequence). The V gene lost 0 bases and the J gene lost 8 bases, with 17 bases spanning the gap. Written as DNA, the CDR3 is TGTGCCTGGAGTGTAAAGAGGGCAGGGGACGATGAGCAGTTCTTC. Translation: CAWSVKRAGDDEQFF.

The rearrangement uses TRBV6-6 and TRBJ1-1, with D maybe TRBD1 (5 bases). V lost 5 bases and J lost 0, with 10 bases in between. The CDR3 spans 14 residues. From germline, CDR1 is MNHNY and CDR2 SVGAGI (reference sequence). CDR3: CASSNQQVNTEAFF. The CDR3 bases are TGTGCCAGCAGTAATCAACAGGTGAACACTGAAGCTTTCTTT.

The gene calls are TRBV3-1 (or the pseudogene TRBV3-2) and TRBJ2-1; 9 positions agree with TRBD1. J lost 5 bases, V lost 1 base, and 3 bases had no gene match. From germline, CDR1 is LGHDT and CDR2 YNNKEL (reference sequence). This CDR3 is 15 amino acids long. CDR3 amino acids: CASSQGGQGNNEQFF. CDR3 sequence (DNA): TGTGCCAGCAGCCAAGGGGGACAGGGCAACAATGAGCAGTTCTTC.

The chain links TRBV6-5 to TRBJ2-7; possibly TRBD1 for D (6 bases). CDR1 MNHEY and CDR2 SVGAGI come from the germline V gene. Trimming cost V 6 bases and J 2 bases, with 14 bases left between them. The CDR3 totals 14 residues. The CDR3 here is CASRGATGPYEQYF. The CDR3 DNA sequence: TGTGCCAGCAGGGGCGCGACAGGCCCCTACGAGCAGTACTTC.

CDR3 protein: CASSLDPGGVVGELFF. For the CDR3, the DNA is TGTGCCAGCAGCTTAGACCCAGGGGGCGTTGTCGGGGAGCTGTTTTTT. This sequence joins TRBV7-3 and TRBJ2-2, with 8 bases aligning to TRBD1. The germline CDR1 and CDR2 sequences are SGHTA and FQGTGA. The V and J ends lost 2 bases and 7 bases, in that order; junction bases with no gene match: 9. The CDR3 has 16 amino acids.

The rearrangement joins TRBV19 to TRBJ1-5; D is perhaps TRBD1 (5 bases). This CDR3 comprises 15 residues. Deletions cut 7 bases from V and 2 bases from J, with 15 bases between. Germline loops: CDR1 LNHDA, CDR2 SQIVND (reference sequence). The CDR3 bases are TGTGCCAGTACCTTAGGACATAATGGCAATCAGCCCCAGCATTTT. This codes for CASTLGHNGNQPQHF.

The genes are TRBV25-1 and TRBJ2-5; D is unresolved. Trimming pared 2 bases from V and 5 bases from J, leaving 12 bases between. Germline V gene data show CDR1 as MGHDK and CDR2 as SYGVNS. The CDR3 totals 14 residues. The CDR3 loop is CASSEPAKPETQYF. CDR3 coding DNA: TGTGCCAGCAGTGAACCCGCTAAACCGGAGACCCAGTACTTC.

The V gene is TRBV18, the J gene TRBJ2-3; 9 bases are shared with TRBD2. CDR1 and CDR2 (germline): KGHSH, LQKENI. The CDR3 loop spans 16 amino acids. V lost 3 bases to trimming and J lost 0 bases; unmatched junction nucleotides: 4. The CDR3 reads CASSPGLASSTDTQYF. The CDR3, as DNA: TGTGCCAGCTCACCGGGACTAGCATCTAGCACAGATACGCAGTATTTT.

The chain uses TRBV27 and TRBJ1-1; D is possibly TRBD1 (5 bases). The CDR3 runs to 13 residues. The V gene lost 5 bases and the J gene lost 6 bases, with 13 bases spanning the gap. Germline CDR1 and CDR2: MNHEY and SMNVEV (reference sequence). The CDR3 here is CASSPNPGSEAFF. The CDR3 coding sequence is TGTGCCAGCAGTCCAAACCCAGGGTCTGAAGCTTTCTTT.

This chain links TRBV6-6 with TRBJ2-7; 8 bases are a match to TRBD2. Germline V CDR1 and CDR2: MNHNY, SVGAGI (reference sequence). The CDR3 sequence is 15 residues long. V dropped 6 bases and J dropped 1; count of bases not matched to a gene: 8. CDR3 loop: CASSPTGTSSYEQYF. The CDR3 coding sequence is TGTGCCAGCAGCCCTACCGGGACTAGTTCCTACGAGCAGTACTTC.

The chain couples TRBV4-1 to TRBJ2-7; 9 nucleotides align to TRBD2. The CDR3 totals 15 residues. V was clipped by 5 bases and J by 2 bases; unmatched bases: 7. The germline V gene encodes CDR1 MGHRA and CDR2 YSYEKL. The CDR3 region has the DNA TGCGCCAGCAGCTCCCGACTAGCGGAGACCTACGAGCAGTACTTC. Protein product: CASSSRLAETYEQYF.

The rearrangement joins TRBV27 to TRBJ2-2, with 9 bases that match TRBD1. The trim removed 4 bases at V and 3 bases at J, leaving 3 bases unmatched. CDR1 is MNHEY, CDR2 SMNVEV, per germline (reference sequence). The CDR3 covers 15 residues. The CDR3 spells CASSSTGGHTGELFF. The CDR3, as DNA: TGTGCCAGCAGTTCGACAGGGGGTCACACCGGGGAGCTGTTTTTT.

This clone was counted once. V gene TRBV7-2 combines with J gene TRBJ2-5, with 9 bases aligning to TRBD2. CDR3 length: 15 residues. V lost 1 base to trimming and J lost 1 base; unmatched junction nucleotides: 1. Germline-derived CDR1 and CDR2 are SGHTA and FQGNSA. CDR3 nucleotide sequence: TGTGCCAGCAGCTTAGGCGGGGGGGCCCAAGAGACCCAGTACTTC. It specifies CASSLGGGAQETQYF.

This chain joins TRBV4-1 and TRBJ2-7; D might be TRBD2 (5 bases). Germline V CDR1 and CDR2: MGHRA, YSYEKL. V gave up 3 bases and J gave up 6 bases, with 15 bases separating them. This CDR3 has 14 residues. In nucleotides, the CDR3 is TGCGCCAGCAGCCACGGGATAATCCCCTCCGAGCAGTACTTC. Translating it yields CASSHGIIPSEQYF.

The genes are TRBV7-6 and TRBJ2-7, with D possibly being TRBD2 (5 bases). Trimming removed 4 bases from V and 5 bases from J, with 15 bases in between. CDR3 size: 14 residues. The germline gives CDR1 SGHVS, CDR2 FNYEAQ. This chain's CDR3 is CASSWAGYGNEQYF. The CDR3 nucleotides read TGTGCCAGCAGCTGGGCGGGTTACGGGAACGAGCAGTACTTC.

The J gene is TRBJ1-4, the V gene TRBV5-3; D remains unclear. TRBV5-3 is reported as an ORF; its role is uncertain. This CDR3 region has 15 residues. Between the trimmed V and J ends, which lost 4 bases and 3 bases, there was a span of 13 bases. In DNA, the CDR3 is TGTGCCAGAAGCCCCGGGGAGGCCGCTAATGAAAAACTGTTTTTT. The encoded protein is CARSPGEAANEKLFF.

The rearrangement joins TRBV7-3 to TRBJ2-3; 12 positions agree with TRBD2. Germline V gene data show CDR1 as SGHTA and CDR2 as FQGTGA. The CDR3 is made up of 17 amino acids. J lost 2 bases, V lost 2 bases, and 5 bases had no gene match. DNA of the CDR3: TGTGCCAGCAGCTTACCTTCTAGCGGGAGGGCCACAGATACGCAGTATTTT. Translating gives CASSLPSSGRATDTQYF.

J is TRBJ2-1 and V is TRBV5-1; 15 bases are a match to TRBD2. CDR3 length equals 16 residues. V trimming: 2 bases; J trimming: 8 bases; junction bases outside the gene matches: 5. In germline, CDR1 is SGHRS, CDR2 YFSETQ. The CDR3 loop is CASSFGLAGGPDEQFF. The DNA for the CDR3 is TGCGCCAGCAGCTTTGGACTAGCGGGAGGGCCGGATGAGCAGTTCTTC.

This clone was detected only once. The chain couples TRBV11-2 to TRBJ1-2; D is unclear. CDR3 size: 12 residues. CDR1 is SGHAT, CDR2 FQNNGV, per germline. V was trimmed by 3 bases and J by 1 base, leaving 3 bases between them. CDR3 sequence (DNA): TGTGCCAGCAGCTTCAATAACTATGGCTACACCTTC. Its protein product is CASSFNNYGYTF.

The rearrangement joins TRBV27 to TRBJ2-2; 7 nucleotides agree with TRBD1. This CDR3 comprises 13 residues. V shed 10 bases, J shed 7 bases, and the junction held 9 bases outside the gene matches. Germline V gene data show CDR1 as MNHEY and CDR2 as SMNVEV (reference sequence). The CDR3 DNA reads TGTGCCATAAGACAGGGTACGAACGGGGAGCTGTTTTTT. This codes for CAIRQGTNGELFF.